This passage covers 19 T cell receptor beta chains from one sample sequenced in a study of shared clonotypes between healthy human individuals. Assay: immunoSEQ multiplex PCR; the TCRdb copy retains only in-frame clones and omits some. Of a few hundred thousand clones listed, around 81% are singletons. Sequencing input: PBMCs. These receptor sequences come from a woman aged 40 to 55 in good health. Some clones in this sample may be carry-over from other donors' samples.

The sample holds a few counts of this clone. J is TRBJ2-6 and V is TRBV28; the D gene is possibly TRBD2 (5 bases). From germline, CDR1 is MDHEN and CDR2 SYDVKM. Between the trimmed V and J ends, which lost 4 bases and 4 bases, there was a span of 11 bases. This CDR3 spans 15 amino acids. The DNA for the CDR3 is TGTGCCAGCAGTTCCCAGAGGGCCGGGGCCAACGTCCTGACTTTC. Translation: CASSSQRAGANVLTF. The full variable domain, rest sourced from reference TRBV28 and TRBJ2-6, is DVKVTQSSRYLVKRTGEKVFLECVQDMDHENMFWYRQDPGLGLRLIYFSYDVKMKEKGDIPEGYSVSREKKERFSLILESASTNQTSMYLCASSSQRAGANVLTFGAGSRLTVL.

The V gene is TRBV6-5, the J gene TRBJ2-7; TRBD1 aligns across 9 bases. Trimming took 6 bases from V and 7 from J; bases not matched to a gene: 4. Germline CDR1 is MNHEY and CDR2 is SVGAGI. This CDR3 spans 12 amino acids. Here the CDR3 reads CASSRTGDEQYF. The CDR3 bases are TGTGCCAGCAGCCGGACAGGGGATGAGCAGTACTTC.

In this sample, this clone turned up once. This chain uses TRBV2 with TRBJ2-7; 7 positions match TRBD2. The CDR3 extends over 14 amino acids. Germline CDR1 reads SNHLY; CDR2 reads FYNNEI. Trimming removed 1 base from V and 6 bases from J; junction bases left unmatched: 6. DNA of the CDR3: TGTGCCAGCAGTGAAGTGGGAGGGTCCGGCGAGCAGTACTTC. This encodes CASSEVGGSGEQYF.

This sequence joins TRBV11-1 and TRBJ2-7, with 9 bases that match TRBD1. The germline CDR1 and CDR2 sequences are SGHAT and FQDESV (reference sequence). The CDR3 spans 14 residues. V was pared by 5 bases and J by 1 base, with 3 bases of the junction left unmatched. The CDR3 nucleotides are TGTGCCAGCAGCCCCGGGACAGGGTCCTACGAGCAGTACTTC. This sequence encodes CASSPGTGSYEQYF.

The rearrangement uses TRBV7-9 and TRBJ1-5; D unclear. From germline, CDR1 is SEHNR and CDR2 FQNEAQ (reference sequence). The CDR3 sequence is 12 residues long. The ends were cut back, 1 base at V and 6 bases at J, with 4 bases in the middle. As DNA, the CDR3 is TGTGCCAGCAGCTTAGAGCCTCAGCCCCAGCATTTT. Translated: CASSLEPQPQHF.

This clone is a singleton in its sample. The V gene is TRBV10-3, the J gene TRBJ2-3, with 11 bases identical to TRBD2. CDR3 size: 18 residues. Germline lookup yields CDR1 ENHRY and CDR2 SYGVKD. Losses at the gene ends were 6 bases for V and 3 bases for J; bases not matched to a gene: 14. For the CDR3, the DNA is TGTGCCATCAGCCGACGGCCAAGACTAGCGGGAAGTACAGATACGCAGTATTTT. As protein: CAISRRPRLAGSTDTQYF.

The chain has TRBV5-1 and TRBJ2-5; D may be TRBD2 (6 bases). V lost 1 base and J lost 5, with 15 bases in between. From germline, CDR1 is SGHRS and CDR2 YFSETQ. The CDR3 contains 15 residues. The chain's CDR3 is CASSLISGSWETQYF. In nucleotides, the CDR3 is TGCGCCAGCAGCTTGATCAGCGGGTCGTGGGAGACCCAGTACTTC.

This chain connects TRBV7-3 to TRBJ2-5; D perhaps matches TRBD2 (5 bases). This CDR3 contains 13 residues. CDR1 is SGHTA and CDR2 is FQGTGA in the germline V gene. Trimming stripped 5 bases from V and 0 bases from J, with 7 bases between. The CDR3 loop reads CASSPGNQETQYF. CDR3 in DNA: TGTGCCAGCAGCCCGGGGAACCAAGAGACCCAGTACTTC.

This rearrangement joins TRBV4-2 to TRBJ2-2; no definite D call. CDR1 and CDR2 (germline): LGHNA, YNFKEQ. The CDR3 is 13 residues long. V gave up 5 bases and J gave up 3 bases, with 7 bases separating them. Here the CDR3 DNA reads TGTGCCAGCAGCTTGGTACACACCGGGGAGCTGTTTTTT. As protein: CASSLVHTGELFF.

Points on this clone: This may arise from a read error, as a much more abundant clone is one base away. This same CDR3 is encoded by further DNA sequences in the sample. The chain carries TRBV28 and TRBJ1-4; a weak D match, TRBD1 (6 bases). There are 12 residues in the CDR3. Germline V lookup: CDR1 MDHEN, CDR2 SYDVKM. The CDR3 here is CASMGHNEKLFF. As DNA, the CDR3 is TGCGCCAGCATGGGACATAATGAAAAACTGTTTTTT.

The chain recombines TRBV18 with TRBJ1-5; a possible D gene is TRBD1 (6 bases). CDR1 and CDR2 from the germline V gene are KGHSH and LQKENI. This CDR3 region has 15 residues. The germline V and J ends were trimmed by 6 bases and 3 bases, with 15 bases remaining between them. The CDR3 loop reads CASSPIGQSNQPQHF. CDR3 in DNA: TGTGCCAGCTCCCCGATTGGACAGTCCAATCAGCCCCAGCATTTT.

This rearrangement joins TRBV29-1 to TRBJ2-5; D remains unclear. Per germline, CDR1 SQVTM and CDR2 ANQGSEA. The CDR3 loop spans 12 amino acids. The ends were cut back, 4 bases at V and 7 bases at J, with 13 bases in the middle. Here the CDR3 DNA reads TGCAGCGTTGCCATGACACTGCGGACCCAGTACTTC. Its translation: CSVAMTLRTQYF.

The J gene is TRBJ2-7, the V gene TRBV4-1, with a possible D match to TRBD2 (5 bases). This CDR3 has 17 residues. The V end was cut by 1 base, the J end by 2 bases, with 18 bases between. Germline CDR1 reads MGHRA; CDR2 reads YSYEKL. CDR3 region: CASSQGGTGIRTYEQYF. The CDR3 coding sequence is TGCGCCAGCAGCCAAGGGGGAACCGGGATAAGGACCTACGAGCAGTACTTC.

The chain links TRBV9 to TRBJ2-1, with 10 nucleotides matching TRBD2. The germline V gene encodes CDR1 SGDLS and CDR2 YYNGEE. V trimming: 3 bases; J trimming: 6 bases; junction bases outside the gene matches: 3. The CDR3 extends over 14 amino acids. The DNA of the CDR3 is TGTGCCAGCAGCGGGGCTAGCGGGGGCAATGAGCAGTTCTTC. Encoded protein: CASSGASGGNEQFF.

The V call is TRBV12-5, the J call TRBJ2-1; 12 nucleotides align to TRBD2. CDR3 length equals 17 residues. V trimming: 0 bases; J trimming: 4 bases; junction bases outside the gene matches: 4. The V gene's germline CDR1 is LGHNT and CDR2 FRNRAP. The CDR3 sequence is CASGLVDLAGGYNEQFF. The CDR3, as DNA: TGTGCTAGTGGTTTGGTAGACCTAGCGGGAGGGTACAATGAGCAGTTCTTC. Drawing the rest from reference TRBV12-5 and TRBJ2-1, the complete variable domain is DARVTQTPRHKVTEMGQEVTMRCQPILGHNTVFWYRQTMMQGLELLAYFRNRAPLDDSGMPKDRFSAEMPDATLATLKIQPSEPRDSAVYFCASGLVDLAGGYNEQFFGPGTRLTVL.

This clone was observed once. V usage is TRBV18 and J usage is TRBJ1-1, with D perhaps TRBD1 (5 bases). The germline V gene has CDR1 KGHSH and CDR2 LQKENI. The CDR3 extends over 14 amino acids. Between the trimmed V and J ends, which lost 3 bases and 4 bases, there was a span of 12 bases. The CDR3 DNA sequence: TGTGCCAGCTCACCGGGGGGGGTTGGCACTGAAGCTTTCTTT. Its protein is CASSPGGVGTEAFF.

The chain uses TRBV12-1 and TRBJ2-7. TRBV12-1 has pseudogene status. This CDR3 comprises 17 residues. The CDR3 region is CASSRTGTDSRSYEQYF. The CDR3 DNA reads TGTGCCAGCAGCCGTACAGGGACTGATAGCCGATCCTACGAGCAGTACTTC.

The CDR3 is CSAYLRQEEDYGYTF. The CDR3 bases are TGCAGCGCCTACTTAAGACAGGAAGAAGACTATGGCTACACCTTC. The gene calls are TRBV29-1 and TRBJ1-2, with D perhaps matching TRBD1 (6 bases). Trimming stripped 7 bases from V and 3 bases from J, with 21 bases between. The CDR3 runs 15 residues. CDR1 and CDR2 from the germline V gene are SQVTM and ANQGSEA.

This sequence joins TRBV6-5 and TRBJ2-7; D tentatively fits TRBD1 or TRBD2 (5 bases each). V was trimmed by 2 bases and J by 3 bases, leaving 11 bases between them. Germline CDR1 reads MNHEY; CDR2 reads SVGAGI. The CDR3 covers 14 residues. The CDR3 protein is CASSYRRGLYEQYF. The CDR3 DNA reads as TGTGCCAGCAGTTACCGACGGGGCCTCTACGAGCAGTACTTC.